The rows below give T cell receptor beta chains drawn from one sample of a study of T cells in Graves' hyperthyroidism and ophthalmopathy. A single record per CDR3 protein comes from TCRdb applying MiXCR to the multiplex PCR reads. The sample carries fewer than 350,000 distinct CDR3 sequences, roughly 20% recorded once. The specimen was blood. Receptor source: a man between 45 and 60 years old with Graves' ophthalmopathy. CDR3s include the opening cysteine and the closing phenylalanine or tryptophan. A D gene is named only where the DNA matches it firmly. Clone size appears in some rows only: once, few, many, or a class for an expanded clone.

len: 16
j_gene: TRBJ1-1
d_gene: TRBD1
v_gene: TRBV7-4
abundance: many
CDR3nt: TGTGCCAGCAGCTTCCGGGACAGACGTCTGAACACTGAAGCTTTCTTT
CDR3aa: CASSFRDRRLNTEAFF

len: 14
j_gene: TRBJ2-2
d_gene: -
v_gene: TRBV11-2
abundance: many
CDR3nt: TGTGCCAGCAGCTTATTTGATAACACCGGGGAGCTGTTTTTT
CDR3aa: CASSLFDNTGELFF

len: 16
j_gene: TRBJ2-2
d_gene: TRBD2
v_gene: TRBV7-3
abundance: few
CDR3nt: TGTGCCAGCAGCTCCAGCGTGGGACTAGCGACCGGGGAGCTGTTTTTT
CDR3aa: CASSSSVGLATGELFF

len: 14
j_gene: TRBJ2-2
d_gene: TRBD2
v_gene: TRBV28
abundance: many
CDR3nt: TGTGCCAGCACACTAGCGAGTCCGGCCGGGGAGCTGTTTTTT
CDR3aa: CASTLASPAGELFF

len: 17
j_gene: TRBJ1-5
d_gene: TRBD1
v_gene: TRBV20-1
abundance: few
CDR3nt: TGCAGTGCTAAGGACAGGGACATGGGGAGAAGCAATCAGCCCCAGCATTTT
CDR3aa: CSAKDRDMGRSNQPQHF

len: 15
j_gene: TRBJ2-5
d_gene: -
v_gene: TRBV5-1
abundance: medium-sized
CDR3nt: TGCGCCAGCAGCTTGGAGGGACGGCGGGAAGAGACCCAGTACTTC
CDR3aa: CASSLEGRREETQYF

len: 15
j_gene: TRBJ2-3
d_gene: TRBD2
v_gene: TRBV29-1
abundance: many
CDR3nt: TGCAGCGCGGTGGTAGCGGGAGGCCTCACAGATACGCAGTATTTT
CDR3aa: CSAVVAGGLTDTQYF

len: 16
j_gene: TRBJ1-6
d_gene: TRBD1
v_gene: TRBV28
abundance: -
CDR3nt: TGTGCCAGCAGACCACAGGGGGCGCTAATTAATTCACCCCTCCACTTT
CDR3aa: CASRPQGALINSPLHF

len: 15
j_gene: TRBJ2-1
d_gene: TRBD2
v_gene: TRBV5-6
abundance: -
CDR3nt: TGTGCCAGCAGCTTGGTAGCGGGAGGACTCAATGAGCAGTTCTTC
CDR3aa: CASSLVAGGLNEQFF

len: 16
j_gene: TRBJ2-5
d_gene: -
v_gene: TRBV5-4
abundance: few
CDR3nt: TGTGCCAGCAGCGCACCGCCGGGCCCCGAGGGAGAGACCCAGTACTTC
CDR3aa: CASSAPPGPEGETQYF

len: 17
j_gene: TRBJ2-6
d_gene: -
v_gene: TRBV11-1
abundance: few
CDR3nt: TGTGCCAGCAGCTCACGGACGGCTAGCTCTGGGGCCAACGTCCTGACTTTC
CDR3aa: CASSSRTASSGANVLTF

len: 18
j_gene: TRBJ2-4
d_gene: TRBD1
v_gene: TRBV9
abundance: -
CDR3nt: TGTGCCAGCAGCGTGGGACAGGGGGGTACTCTAGCCAAAAACATTCAGTACTTC
CDR3aa: CASSVGQGGTLAKNIQYF